This paragraph covers one TCR beta chain sequence. The antigen it binds to is not known. Qualities for individual bases were not recorded, and no much larger clone is one base off. Taken from the germline V gene (reference sequence), the CDR1 and CDR2 loops are MNHEY and SMNVEV. The CDR3 runs 12 amino acids, cysteine and phenylalanine included. CDR3 DNA only is kept here, 36 bases in frame from base 1. Using the deep immunoSEQ assay, multiplex PCR amplified TCR CDR3 regions from genomic DNA. Genomic DNA extracted from each cell subset was distributed evenly over all wells of several immunoSEQ 96-well plates, and each plate served as one replicate. For sorted subsets, approximately 210 ng of genomic DNA, equivalent to around 29,000 T cell genomes, went into each replicate PCR. Purified libraries were quantified with a Qubit 3.0 fluorometer, sized on a Bioanalyzer 2100, and re-quantified with the KAPA Library Quantification kit. A separate single-read 150-cycle Illumina NextSeq 550 flow cell was used to sequence each immunoSEQ 96-well plate. On the study's bioinformatics: Because the immunoSEQ output included only junctional sequences and no quality scores, the filtering could not be the same as the filtering used for full-length reads. To assign V/J genes and CDR3, sequences were annotated against IMGT germline references using PyIR, a Python wrapper for IgBLAST v1.9. Reads were filtered out if the reads had weak V/J assignments (E-value above 1e-6), no CDR3, stop codons, out-of-frame junctions, or ambiguous translated residues. A V3J clonotype was defined by an identical inferred V gene, J gene, and CDR3 amino acid sequence. Percentage overlap between repertoires was computed as shared unique clonotypes divided by the size of the smaller repertoire. Richness of each repertoire was evaluated using RTK rarefaction, the Chao1 estimator, and Recon v2.1 estimates of unobserved clonotypes. Generation probabilities were computed with OLGA for all TCRbeta clonotypes obtained by the gDNA method from several donors. TCRdb provides this immuneACCESS table in a form limited to in-frame rearrangements. Some clones are lacking; in checked studies, under half of them reflect an unresolved V gene, and why the rest are absent is not known. V and J calls and clone size are copied from that table; D and trimming were computed from the DNA. The sample profile shows more than 400,000 clones; 96% of them were found once. Together, the top ten hold 0.055% to 0.075% of the sample.

The donors were healthy, HIV-negative adults who had no recently reported acute infections or vaccinations. Only Caucasian adults living in Nashville, Tennessee, USA were represented among the donors. Magnetic negative selection was used to enrich CD4+ T cells, after which naive cells were positively selected on CD45RA and the negative fraction became the memory subset. Blood was obtained by leukapheresis, after which PBMCs were separated by Ficoll-Histopaque density gradient centrifugation and cryopreserved in liquid nitrogen vapor phase. Analytical flow cytometry was used to check the purity and quantity of every magnetically sorted T cell population. From each sorted fraction, genomic DNA was isolated and quantified by UV absorbance on a Nanodrop 2000c. The sample originates from a study of shared clonotypes between healthy human individuals (TCRdb year 2020). For the wider study: Two women and a few men aged 18 to 49 years were included in the cohort. Per donor, three plates each were used for CD4 naive and CD4 memory, two for CD8 naive, and one for CD8 memory. To estimate repertoire size and how much clonotypes are shared between individuals, the study performed deep sequencing of blood TCR repertoires from roughly five healthy adults. To increase sequencing depth and limit assay-specific biases, different laboratories used diverse techniques to prepare libraries and sequence TCR repertoires. Between about 0.8 and 9 billion PBMCs per donor were obtained by leukapheresis. Study-wide conclusions, independent of this receptor: Larger estimated clonotype richness was generally found for naive subsets than for memory subsets. Pairwise subsampling led to the expectation that sequencing depth would affect the degree of clonotype sharing among donors. Clonotypes shared by all four sorted-subset donors showed higher generation probabilities than non-shared clonotypes. Across a handful of donors, around 5% of naive CD4, roughly 3.8% of naive CD8, about 2.3% of memory CD4, and 0.4% of memory CD8 clonotypes were shared. Incomplete sequencing was indicated by rarefaction of sorted-subset datasets, despite the large sequencing depth. Sampling was restricted to blood, and TCR repertoires in tissues likely differ from the TCR repertoires found in blood. The genetic and exposure-history diversity represented was limited by the small number of donors.

This receptor was taken from a woman aged 30 to 39 in good health. Sequenced input: naive CD4+ T cells sorted from blood. The cell subset or site label, read with the paper, signifies: CD45RA+ positively selected. The sequence links TRBV27 to TRBJ2-5; TRBD1 is a weak D gene call, 5 bases matching. The DNA matches TRBJ2-7 better at its end, which makes the J call doubtful. The CDR3 loop reads CASRNWGHEQYF. The nucleotides read TGTGCCAGCAGAAACTGGGGCCACGAGCAGTACTTC.